Given below is one T cell receptor (beta chain) in context. Its antigen is currently not known. A much larger clonotype is one base distant, so this may be a read error. Stable Graves' hyperthyroidism was defined as no progression to ophthalmopathy during 18 months of follow-up. Hyperthyroidism patients were newly diagnosed, with disease duration under 2 months, and aged 18 to 65 years. Exclusion was applied to patients with uncontrolled infections, other autoimmune diseases, pregnancy or lactation. Diagnoses were based on clinical symptoms, serum thyroxine and TRAb, thyroid ultrasound and orbital computed tomography. PBMCs were isolated from more than 9 ml of fresh peripheral blood by Ficoll-Paque density gradient centrifugation. Total RNA was extracted using Trizol reagent, and RNA quality was assessed on an Agilent 2100 Bioanalyzer. The data stem from a study of T cells in Graves' hyperthyroidism and ophthalmopathy (dated by TCRdb to the late 2010s). Background on the whole study: Peripheral blood was sampled at the time of initial diagnosis, prior to any treatment. A discovery cohort of around 98 patients, roughly 45 with Graves' ophthalmopathy and under 60 with stable Graves' hyperthyroidism, was used to find distinguishing TCR V-J signatures. Prospective prediction of ophthalmopathy was tested in an independent validation cohort consisting of some 19 hyperthyroidism patients and 17 patients who later progressed to ophthalmopathy. The 90 to 100 discovery patients were randomly divided into training and test sets at a 7:3 ratio. Thyroid tissue and blood T-cell repertoires from about six Graves' hyperthyroidism patients were also compared in the study. After blood sampling, hyperthyroidism patients were treated with methimazole at a starting dose of 30 mg daily, and ophthalmopathy patients were treated with high-dose intravenous methylprednisolone. According to the paper, TCR Vbeta CDR3 sequencing was carried out on 135 peripheral blood samples, which came from over 40 ophthalmopathy, around 74 hyperthyroidism and about 17 progressor patients. Study-wide conclusions, independent of this receptor: In validation, the model predicted progression to ophthalmopathy a median of roughly 6.5 months before onset, with over 55% sensitivity and nearly 75% specificity. Sample size was not statistically predetermined, and blinding of investigators to group allocation was not performed. Ophthalmopathy was separated from stable hyperthyroidism by a 13 V-J signature model, with 85% to 90% sensitivity and about 81% specificity obtained in cross-validation and 80%/75% obtained in testing. Most expanded thyroid clonotypes (frequency above 0.001) were also detected in blood, suggesting blood repertoires may reflect thyroid immune responses.

The TCR beta CDR3 regions were amplified from the RNA transcripts. For the first round of RT-PCR on the TCR CDR3, the HTBI primer set was used together with the Qiagen OneStep RT-PCR kit. Libraries were constructed in a second round of multiplex PCR, after which size selection and purification were performed. Paired-end sequencing of the libraries was performed with 100 bp reads on an Illumina HiSeq2000. Per the source publication's procedure: Raw data were processed with SOAPnuke, discarding reads with adapters, uncalled bases, mean Phred below 15, or no exact constant-primer or identifier match. COPE v1.2.5 was used to merge the high-quality paired reads, and each unique nucleotide sequence was defined as a clonotype. Clonotypes were aligned to IMGT TRBV, TRBD and TRBJ reference segments using MiTCR v1.1. The analysis was restricted to V-J combinations with a frequency above 0.0001, which together covered around 99% of the repertoires. The TCS score was defined as the ratio of F50 (clonal expansion) to E x V (chaos), calculated using BLOSUM62-based TCRdist between CDR3 peptides within each V-J. Welch's t-statistics and random forest reduced some 510 V-J features to some 14, which were used in a naive Bayes classifier (R e1071). Through fastp at Q25 and MiXCR, TCRdb rebuilt clones from the public reads, retaining in-frame beta chains. Each entry is one CDR3 protein sequence, shown with its most common DNA and genes. None of the V and J calls come from the authors' own analysis; TCRdb made them. The sample table lists about 590,000 distinct CDR3 sequences, roughly 14% of them with a count of one. The ten largest clones capture roughly 6.6% of the sample.

What was sequenced was blood. This clonotype was obtained from a woman under 40 with Graves' hyperthyroidism.

The CDR3 protein is CASGLVPYAGEATDTQYF. The sequenced DNA: TGCGCCAGCGGCTTGGTTCCTTACGCGGGGGAGGCTACAGATACGCAGTATTTT. Recombination joined TRBV5-1 with TRBJ2-3, with 7 junctional bases fitting TRBD2. CDR1 SGHRS and CDR2 YFSETQ were looked up in the germline V gene. Inclusive of the bounding cysteine and phenylalanine, the CDR3 is 18 residues long. CDR3 DNA is the only sequence kept; it has 54 bases, read in frame from the first base.